This T cell receptor (beta chain) originates from a study of cytomegalovirus exposure and HLA in healthy donors. Overall study findings and caveats: While the bulk of TCR sequences proved rare, some public TCRs turned up in many donors.

The germline V gene has CDR1 MNHEY and CDR2 SMNVEV (reference sequence). The length of the CDR3 is 14 residues. V lost 5 bases and J lost 6, with 14 bases in between. The primer mix had 60 Vbeta and 13 Jbeta primers. Sequencing was performed with immunoSEQ multiplex PCR; in TCRdb, only in-frame clones are kept and a portion is missing. The sample yields about 99,000 clones, around 65% seen once. About this clone: Its antigen is undetermined.

The clonotype comes from a woman aged 45 to 65 in good health and CMV-seronegative. The chain uses TRBV27 and TRBJ2-4; TRBD2 might be the D (5 bases). Sequencing used PBMCs. The CDR3 DNA is TGTGCCAGCAGTCCCGGGGAGCGAGGAAACATTCAGTACTTC. It specifies CASSPGERGNIQYF.